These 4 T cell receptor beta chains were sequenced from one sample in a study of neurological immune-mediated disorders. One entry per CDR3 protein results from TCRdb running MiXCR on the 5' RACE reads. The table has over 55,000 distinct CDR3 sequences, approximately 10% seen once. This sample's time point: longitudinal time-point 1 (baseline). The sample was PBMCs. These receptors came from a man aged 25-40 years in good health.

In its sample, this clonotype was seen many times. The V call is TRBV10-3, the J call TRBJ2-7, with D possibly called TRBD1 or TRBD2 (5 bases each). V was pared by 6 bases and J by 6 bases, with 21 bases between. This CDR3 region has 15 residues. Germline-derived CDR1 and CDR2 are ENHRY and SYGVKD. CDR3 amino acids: CAISPTWDGGTEQYF. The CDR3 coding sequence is TGTGCCATCAGCCCAACCTGGGACGGCGGCACCGAGCAGTACTTC.

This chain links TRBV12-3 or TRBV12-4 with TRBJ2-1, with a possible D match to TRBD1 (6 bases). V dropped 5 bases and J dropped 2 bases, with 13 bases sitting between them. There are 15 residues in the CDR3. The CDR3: CASSQQGITYNEQFF. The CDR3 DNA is TGTGCCAGCAGTCAACAGGGCATTACCTACAATGAGCAGTTCTTC.

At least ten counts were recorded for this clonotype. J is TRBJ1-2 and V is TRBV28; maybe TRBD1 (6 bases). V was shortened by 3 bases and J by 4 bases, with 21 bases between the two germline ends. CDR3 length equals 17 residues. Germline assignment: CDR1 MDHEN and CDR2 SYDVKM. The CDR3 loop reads CASSLFLPLMGAYGYTF. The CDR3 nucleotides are TGTGCCAGCAGTTTGTTTCTCCCGCTTATGGGGGCCTATGGCTACACCTTC.

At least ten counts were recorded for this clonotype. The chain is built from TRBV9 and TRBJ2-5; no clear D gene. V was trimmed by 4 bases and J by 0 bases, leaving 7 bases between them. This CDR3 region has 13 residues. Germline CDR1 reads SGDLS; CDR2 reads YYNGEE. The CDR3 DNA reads TGTGCCAGCAGCTCCCCGTACCAAGAGACCCAGTACTTC. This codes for CASSSPYQETQYF.